This entry is about one T cell receptor (beta chain). Sequencing used immunoSEQ multiplex PCR; TCRdb keeps in-frame clones, though not all of them. The sample records 56,000 or so clones, about 90% being singletons. This specimen belongs to a study of blood T cell repertoires in COVID-19. The CDR3 has 19 residues. Germline lookup yields CDR1 MNHEY and CDR2 SVGEGT. The J segment lost 0 bases and the V segment lost 5 bases, leaving 16 bases of the junction unmatched. The sequence was obtained from a man aged 50-59 years with active COVID-19. Source material: peripheral blood. The gene calls are TRBV6-2 or TRBV6-3 and TRBJ1-5, with 7 positions matching TRBD1. The CDR3 is CASSHFSPLGQASNQPQHF. CDR3 sequence (DNA): TGTGCCAGCAGTCATTTCTCACCCCTTGGACAGGCTAGCAATCAGCCCCAGCATTTT.